This T cell receptor beta chain was documented in a study of identical twins. This clonotype has a handful of counts. Its antigen remains unidentified. One entry per CDR3 protein results from TCRdb running MiXCR on the 5' RACE reads. The data hold roughly 630,000 distinct CDR3 sequences, with 7.1% observed a single time. The CDR3 length is 17 residues. J was trimmed by 8 bases and V by 1 base; bases with no gene match: 13. CDR1 LGHNA and CDR2 YNFKEQ come from the germline V gene. Study results and caveats: Abundant beta clonotypes from cord blood bore fewer insertions; memory repertoires lacked this pattern. Models underestimated TCR alpha sharing (out-of-frame) in monozygotic twins.

The same sample was also studied in work on yellow fever vaccine responses in identical twins.

The origin of this receptor is a woman aged 18-35 years in good health. What was sequenced was PBMCs. This sequence joins TRBV4-2 and TRBJ2-1, with 8 bases fitting TRBD2. CDR3 in DNA: TGTGCCAGCAGCCAAGGGGGCGGGAGGTCCAGGGTCGATGAGCAGTTCTTC. Translated: CASSQGGGRSRVDEQFF.